These 21 T cell receptor beta chains share one sample of origin, sequenced in a study of T cells in Graves' hyperthyroidism and ophthalmopathy. It was RNA transcripts that yielded the amplified TCR beta CDR3 regions. HTBI primers drove first-round RT-PCR of the TCR CDR3. One entry per CDR3 protein, called by TCRdb with MiXCR from the multiplex PCR reads. In the table there are 360,000 or so distinct CDR3 sequences, about a sixth of which are singletons. Sequencing was done on a sample of blood. These receptors were obtained from a woman in her thirties or forties with Graves' ophthalmopathy.

Many counts were recorded for this clonotype. This sequence joins TRBV6-1 and TRBJ1-1, with D possibly matching TRBD1 (6 bases). The CDR3 loop spans 16 amino acids. Germline CDR1 reads MNHNS; CDR2 reads SASEGT. Trimming took 6 bases from V and 1 from J, leaving 18 bases between them. The CDR3 loop is CASSRTRTAQNTEAFF. Here the CDR3 DNA reads TGTGCCAGCAGCCGAACCCGGACAGCCCAGAACACTGAAGCTTTCTTT.

This clonotype was counted ten times or more. This chain joins TRBV29-1 and TRBJ1-1; no clear D gene. This CDR3 has 12 residues. The V end lost 7 bases, the J end lost 1 base, and 10 bases lay between the germline ends. Germline V lookup: CDR1 SQVTM, CDR2 ANQGSEA. The CDR3 here is CSEARTNTEAFF. In DNA form, the CDR3 reads TGCAGCGAAGCCAGAACGAACACTGAAGCTTTCTTT.

There are many counts of this clonotype. J is TRBJ1-5 and V is TRBV12-3 or TRBV12-4; D not certain. Trimming removed 6 bases at V and 3 bases at J, with 12 bases between. The CDR3 has 14 residues. CDR3 amino acids: CASRADTINQPQHF. In DNA, the CDR3 is TGTGCCAGCAGAGCCGATACGATCAATCAGCCCCAGCATTTT.

This clonotype was seen repeatedly, ten times or more. This chain's CDR3 is CASRTTYGLADGELFF. CDR3 coding DNA: TGTGCCAGCAGAACAACCTATGGACTAGCCGACGGGGAGCTGTTTTTT. The chain employs TRBV6-1 and TRBJ2-2, with TRBD2 identical over 8 bases. This CDR3 is 16 amino acids long. V trimming: 6 bases; J trimming: 7 bases; junction bases outside the gene matches: 13. Germline loops: CDR1 MNHNS, CDR2 SASEGT.

In this sample, this clonotype turned up a few times. The J gene is TRBJ2-7, the V gene TRBV19, with 9 positions matching TRBD2. Unmatched junction bases numbered 8, after V lost 5 bases and J lost 6 bases. Germline CDR1 is LNHDA and CDR2 is SQIVND (reference sequence). CDR3 length: 14 residues. The CDR3 nucleotides read TGTGCCAGTAGTCCCGTAGCGGGAGCGAGCGAGCAGTACTTC. Its protein product is CASSPVAGASEQYF. The entire variable domain, with the rest obtained from reference TRBV19 and TRBJ2-7, is as follows: DGGITQSPKYLFRKEGQNVTLSCEQNLNHDAMYWYRQDPGQGLRLIYYSQIVNDFQKGDIAEGYSVSREKKESFPLTVTSAQKNPTAFYLCASSPVAGASEQYFGPGTRLTVT.

The sample holds many counts of this clonotype. The CDR3 DNA reads TGTGCCAGCAGCTCAGCGGGAGGGCTATACGAGCAGTACTTC. Its translation is CASSSAGGLYEQYF. This sequence joins TRBV7-2 and TRBJ2-7; 10 nucleotides line up with TRBD2. Germline loops: CDR1 SGHTA, CDR2 FQGNSA. The CDR3 consists of 14 residues. J gave up 4 bases and V 4 bases, and 4 bases lay outside the gene matches.

The chain uses TRBV20-1 and TRBJ1-2, with D unresolved. V was clipped by 3 bases and J by 3 bases, with 8 bases between them. This CDR3 spans 12 amino acids. Germline-derived CDR1 and CDR2 are DFQATT and SNEGSKA (reference sequence). In DNA form, the CDR3 reads TGCAGTGCTAGTCGGGGAGACTATGGCTACACCTTC. The encoded protein is CSASRGDYGYTF.

This clonotype was detected a few times. This rearrangement joins TRBV18 to TRBJ2-2; D remains unclear. Germline V gives CDR1 KGHSH, CDR2 LQKENI. The germline V and J ends were trimmed by 2 bases and 0 bases, with 13 bases remaining between them. The CDR3 consists of 17 residues. This chain's CDR3 is CASSPVAGRTNTGELFF. CDR3 bases: TGTGCCAGCTCACCAGTGGCAGGACGTACGAACACCGGGGAGCTGTTTTTT.

This clonotype was seen many times. This rearrangement joins TRBV5-1 to TRBJ1-5; TRBD1 aligns across 10 bases. With V trimmed by 0 bases and J by 3 bases, 0 bases remained unmatched. The CDR3 extends over 15 amino acids. Germline CDR1 SGHRS, CDR2 YFSETQ. Here the CDR3 reads CASSLGQGANQPQHF. The CDR3 DNA reads as TGCGCCAGCAGCTTGGGACAGGGGGCCAATCAGCCCCAGCATTTT.

This clonotype was detected ten times or more. The chain has TRBV4-1 and TRBJ1-1; D uncertain. Germline V gene sequence: CDR1 MGHRA, CDR2 YSYEKL. Between the trimmed V and J ends, which lost 3 bases and 5 bases, there was a span of 7 bases. The CDR3 loop spans 12 amino acids. The CDR3: CASSHPRTEAFF. The CDR3, as DNA: TGCGCCAGCAGCCACCCCCGGACTGAAGCTTTCTTT.

The chain recombines TRBV2 with TRBJ2-5; perhaps D is TRBD1 or TRBD2 (6 bases each). V lost 4 bases and J 5 bases, leaving 14 bases between the germline ends. Looked up from germline, CDR1 is SNHLY and CDR2 is FYNNEI. The length of the CDR3 is 14 residues. This chain's CDR3 is CASSARGALETQYF. The CDR3 region has the DNA TGTGCCAGCAGTGCGAGGGGGGCCTTGGAGACCCAGTACTTC.

There are a few counts of this clonotype. The chain uses TRBV7-8 and TRBJ2-7; D is unclear. This CDR3 spans 14 amino acids. Trimming removed 5 bases from V and 0 bases from J, with 11 bases in between. Germline-derived CDR1 and CDR2 are SGHVS and FQNEAQ. CDR3 in amino acids: CASSPQQTSYEQYF. In DNA form, the CDR3 reads TGTGCCAGCAGCCCTCAGCAAACCTCCTACGAGCAGTACTTC.

This clonotype appeared many times. The chain recombines TRBV12-3 or TRBV12-4 with TRBJ2-5; D perhaps matches TRBD1 (6 bases). The ends were cut back, 6 bases at V and 4 bases at J, with 21 bases in the middle. This CDR3 region has 16 residues. The CDR3 nucleotides read TGTGCCAGCAGCCCCTATCCGACAGGCCAGGGAGAGACCCAGTACTTC. Translated: CASSPYPTGQGETQYF.

The table lists this clonotype with many counts. The chain links TRBV29-1 to TRBJ2-2, with D possibly TRBD1 on 6 matching bases. With 2 bases removed from V and 5 bases from J, the gap between germline ends came to 12 bases. Germline V gene lookup returns CDR1 SQVTM and CDR2 ANQGSEA. CDR3 length: 14 residues. The CDR3 loop reads CSVELSGETGELFF. The CDR3 DNA is TGCAGCGTTGAACTGTCAGGGGAGACCGGGGAGCTGTTTTTT.

V and J are TRBV30 and TRBJ2-1, with 11 bases lining up with TRBD1. The CDR3 has 18 residues. The V gene end was trimmed by 2 bases and the J gene end by 8 bases; junction bases not matched to a gene: 17. The germline V gene has CDR1 GTSNPN and CDR2 SVGIG (reference sequence). The CDR3 DNA is TGTGCCTGGAGTTACGACAAACCCGGGACAGGGGGGATGGATGAGCAGTTCTTC. Translated: CAWSYDKPGTGGMDEQFF.

This clonotype was seen repeatedly, ten times or more. V gene TRBV30 combines with J gene TRBJ1-5; D possibly corresponds to TRBD1 (6 bases). The CDR3 is made up of 13 amino acids. Trimming pared 5 bases from V and 4 bases from J, leaving 12 bases between. The germline CDR1 and CDR2 sequences are GTSNPN and SVGIG (reference sequence). CDR3 sequence reads: CAWDQRGNQPQHF. In nucleotides, the CDR3 is TGTGCCTGGGACCAGAGGGGGAATCAGCCCCAGCATTTT.

This clonotype has a handful of counts. The CDR3 DNA follows: TGTGCCAGTCGCAGGGGGCAAGGAATGAACACTGAAGCTTTCTTT. Encoded protein: CASRRGQGMNTEAFF. The V call is TRBV28, the J call TRBJ1-1, with 8 bases fitting TRBD1. Unmatched junction bases numbered 9, after V lost 9 bases and J lost 0 bases. This CDR3 is 15 amino acids long. CDR1 and CDR2 from the germline V gene are MDHEN and SYDVKM.

This clonotype was picked up many times. This chain uses TRBV29-1 with TRBJ1-1; 7 bases map to TRBD1. Germline loops: CDR1 SQVTM, CDR2 ANQGSEA. With 0 bases clipped from V and 5 bases from J, the junction kept 12 bases outside the gene matches. The CDR3 extends over 16 amino acids. CDR3 DNA sequence: TGCAGCGTTGAAGATCAGGACAGGTTCTATAGTACTGAAGCTTTCTTT. Protein sequence: CSVEDQDRFYSTEAFF.

V and J are TRBV4-1 and TRBJ2-7; 7 nucleotides match TRBD2. This CDR3 region has 14 residues. CDR1 and CDR2 (germline): MGHRA, YSYEKL. The J segment lost 3 bases and the V segment lost 1 base, leaving 3 bases of the junction unmatched. This CDR3 reads CASSQVSGDYEQYF. DNA for the CDR3: TGCGCCAGCAGCCAAGTCAGCGGGGACTACGAGCAGTACTTC.

This clonotype appeared once. The chain is built from TRBV29-1 and TRBJ1-1, with no clear D. Looked up from germline, CDR1 is SQVTM and CDR2 is ANQGSEA. The V end was cut by 7 bases, the J end by 1 base, with 7 bases between. The CDR3 has 11 amino acids. CDR3 bases: TGCAGCGCGACGCAGAACACTGAAGCTTTCTTT. It specifies CSATQNTEAFF.

This clonotype was observed many times. This chain uses TRBV12-3 or TRBV12-4 with TRBJ1-1; possibly TRBD1 for D (5 bases). Trimming cost V 5 bases and J 1 base, with 8 bases left between them. The length of the CDR3 is 13 residues. CDR3 region: CASSKRGNTEAFF. The DNA for the CDR3 is TGTGCCAGCAGTAAAAGGGGGAACACTGAAGCTTTCTTT.